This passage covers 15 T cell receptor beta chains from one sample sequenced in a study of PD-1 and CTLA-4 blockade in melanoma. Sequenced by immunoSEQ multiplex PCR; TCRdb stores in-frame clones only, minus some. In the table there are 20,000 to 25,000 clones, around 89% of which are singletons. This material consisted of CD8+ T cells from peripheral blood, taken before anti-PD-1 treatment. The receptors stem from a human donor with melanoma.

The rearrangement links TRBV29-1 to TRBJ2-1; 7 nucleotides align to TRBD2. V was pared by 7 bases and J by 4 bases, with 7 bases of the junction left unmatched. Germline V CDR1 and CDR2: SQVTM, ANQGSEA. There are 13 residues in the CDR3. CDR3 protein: CSGDGGGYNEQFF. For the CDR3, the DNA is TGCAGCGGTGATGGCGGGGGTTACAATGAGCAGTTCTTC.

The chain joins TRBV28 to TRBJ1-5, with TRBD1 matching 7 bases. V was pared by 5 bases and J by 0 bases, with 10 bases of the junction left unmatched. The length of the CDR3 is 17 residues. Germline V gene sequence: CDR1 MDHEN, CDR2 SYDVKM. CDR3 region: CASSTLTTGISNQPQHF. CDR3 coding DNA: TGTGCCAGCAGTACGCTAACGACAGGGATTAGCAATCAGCCCCAGCATTTT.

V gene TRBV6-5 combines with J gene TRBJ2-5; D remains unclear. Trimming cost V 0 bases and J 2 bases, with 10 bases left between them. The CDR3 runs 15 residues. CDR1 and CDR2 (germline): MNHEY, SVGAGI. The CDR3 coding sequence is TGTGCCAGCAGTTACTCTTGGGCAGCACAAGAGACCCAGTACTTC. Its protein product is CASSYSWAAQETQYF.

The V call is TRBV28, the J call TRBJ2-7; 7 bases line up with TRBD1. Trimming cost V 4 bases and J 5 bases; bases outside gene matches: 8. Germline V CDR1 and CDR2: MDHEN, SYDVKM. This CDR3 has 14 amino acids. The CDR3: CASSYEGAKHEQYF. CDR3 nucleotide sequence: TGTGCCAGCAGTTACGAGGGGGCGAAACACGAGCAGTACTTC.

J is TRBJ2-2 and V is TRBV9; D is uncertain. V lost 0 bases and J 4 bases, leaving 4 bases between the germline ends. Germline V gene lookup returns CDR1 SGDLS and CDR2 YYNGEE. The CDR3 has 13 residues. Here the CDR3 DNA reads TGTGCCAGCAGCGTAGAGGTCACCGGGGAGCTGTTTTTT. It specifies CASSVEVTGELFF.

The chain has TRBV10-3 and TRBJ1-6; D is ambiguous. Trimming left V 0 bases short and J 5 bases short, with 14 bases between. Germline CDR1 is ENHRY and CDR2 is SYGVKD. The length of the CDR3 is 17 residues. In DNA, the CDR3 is TGTGCCATCAGTGAGTCGCTGCAGGTTAAGGATAATTCACCCCTCCACTTT. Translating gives CAISESLQVKDNSPLHF.

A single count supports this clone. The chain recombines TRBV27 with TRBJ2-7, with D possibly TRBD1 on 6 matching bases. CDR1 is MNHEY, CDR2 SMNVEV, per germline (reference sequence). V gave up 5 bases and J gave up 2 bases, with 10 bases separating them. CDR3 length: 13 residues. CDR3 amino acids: CASSETGTYEQYF. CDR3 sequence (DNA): TGTGCCAGCAGTGAAACAGGGACCTACGAGCAGTACTTC.

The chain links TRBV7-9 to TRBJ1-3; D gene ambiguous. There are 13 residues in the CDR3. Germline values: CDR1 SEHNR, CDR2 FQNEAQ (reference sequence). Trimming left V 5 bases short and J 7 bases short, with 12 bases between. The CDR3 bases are TGTGCCAGCAGCCTCGGTGGGGTCAACACCATATATTTT. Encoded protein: CASSLGGVNTIYF.

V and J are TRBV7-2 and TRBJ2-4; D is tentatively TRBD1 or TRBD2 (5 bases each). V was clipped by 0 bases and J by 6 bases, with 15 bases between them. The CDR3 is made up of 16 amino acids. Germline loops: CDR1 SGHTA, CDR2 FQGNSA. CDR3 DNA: TGTGCCAGCAGCTTAGCGGACGGGACCTTGGGAAACATTCAGTACTTC. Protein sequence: CASSLADGTLGNIQYF.

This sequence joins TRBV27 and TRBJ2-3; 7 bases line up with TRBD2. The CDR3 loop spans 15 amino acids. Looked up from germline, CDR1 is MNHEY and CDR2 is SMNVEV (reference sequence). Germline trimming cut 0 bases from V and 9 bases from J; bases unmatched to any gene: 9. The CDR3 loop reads CASSLSGTMNPTQYF. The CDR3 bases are TGTGCCAGCAGTTTATCAGGGACTATGAACCCAACGCAGTATTTT.

The CDR3 protein is CASSSGRGEWEKLFF. The CDR3 nucleotides read TGCGCCAGCAGCTCGGGACGAGGGGAGTGGGAAAAACTGTTTTTT. This rearrangement joins TRBV5-1 to TRBJ1-4; perhaps TRBD1 as D (5 bases). V was cut by 3 bases and J by 8 bases, with 17 bases left in between. Germline CDR1 is SGHRS and CDR2 is YFSETQ. The CDR3 has 15 residues.

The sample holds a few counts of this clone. The CDR3: CASSPAGYGSPLHF. CDR3 bases: TGTGCCAGCAGTCCAGCAGGGTATGGTTCACCCCTCCACTTT. The J gene is TRBJ1-6, the V gene TRBV28; possible D gene TRBD1, 5 bases. Germline values: CDR1 MDHEN, CDR2 SYDVKM. The V and J ends lost 5 bases and 9 bases respectively, with 14 bases between them. CDR3 length: 14 residues.

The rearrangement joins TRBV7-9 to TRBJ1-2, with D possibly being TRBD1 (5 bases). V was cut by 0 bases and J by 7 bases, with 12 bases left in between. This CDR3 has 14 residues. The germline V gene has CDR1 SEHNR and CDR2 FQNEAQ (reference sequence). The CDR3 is CASSLAGAGFGYTF. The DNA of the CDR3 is TGTGCCAGCAGCTTAGCGGGCGCAGGGTTTGGCTACACCTTC.

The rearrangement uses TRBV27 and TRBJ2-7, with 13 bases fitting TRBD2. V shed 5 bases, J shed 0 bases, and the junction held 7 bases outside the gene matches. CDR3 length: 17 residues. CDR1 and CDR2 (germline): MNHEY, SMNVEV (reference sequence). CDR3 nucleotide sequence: TGTGCCAGCAGTCCAGGACTAGCGGGGGAGCCCTCCTACGAGCAGTACTTC. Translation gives CASSPGLAGEPSYEQYF.

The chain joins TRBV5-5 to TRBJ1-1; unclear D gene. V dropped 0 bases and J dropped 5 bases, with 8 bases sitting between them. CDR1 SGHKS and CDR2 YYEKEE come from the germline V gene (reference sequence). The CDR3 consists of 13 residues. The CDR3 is CASSLGDRTEAFF. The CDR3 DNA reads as TGTGCCAGCAGCTTGGGGGATCGGACTGAAGCTTTCTTT.